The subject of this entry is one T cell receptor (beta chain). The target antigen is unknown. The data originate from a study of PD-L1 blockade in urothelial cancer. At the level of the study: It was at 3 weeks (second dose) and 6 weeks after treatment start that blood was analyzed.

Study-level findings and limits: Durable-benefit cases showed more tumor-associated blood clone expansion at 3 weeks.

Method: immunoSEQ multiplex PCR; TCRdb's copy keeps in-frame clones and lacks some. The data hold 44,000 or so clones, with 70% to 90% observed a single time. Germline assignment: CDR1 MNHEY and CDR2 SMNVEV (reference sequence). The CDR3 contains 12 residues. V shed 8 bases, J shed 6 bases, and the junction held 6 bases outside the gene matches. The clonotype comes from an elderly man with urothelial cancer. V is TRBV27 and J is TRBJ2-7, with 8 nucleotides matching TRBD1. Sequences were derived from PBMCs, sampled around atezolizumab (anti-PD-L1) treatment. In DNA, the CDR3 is TGTGCCAGCTCCCCTACAGGGGGCGAGCAGTACTTC. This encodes CASSPTGGEQYF.